What follows are 24 T cell receptor beta chains derived from one specimen sequenced in a study of T cells in Graves' hyperthyroidism and ophthalmopathy (dated 2019 in TCRdb). Libraries were constructed by multiplex PCR. The sequencing machine was an Illumina HiSeq 2000. Amplification of TCR beta CDR3 regions was carried out from RNA transcripts. For the first round of RT-PCR on the TCR CDR3, the HTBI primer set was used together with the Qiagen OneStep RT-PCR kit. TCRdb passed the public sequencing reads through fastp at Q25 and MiXCR, retaining productive beta sequences. Rows matching on CDR3 protein sequence are summarized as one entry with the most common DNA and genes. This sample gives roughly 700,000 distinct CDR3 sequences in total; roughly 17% of them show up just once. The ten largest clones represent 15% of the sample. Sequencing input: blood. All receptors derive from a man aged 45-60 years with Graves' hyperthyroidism.

This clonotype was picked up a small number of times. This rearrangement joins TRBV10-2 to TRBJ2-5; the D is unclear. With 3 bases removed from V and 3 bases from J, the gap between germline ends came to 11 bases. The germline V gene encodes CDR1 WSHSY and CDR2 SAAADI. CDR3 length equals 14 residues. CDR3 coding DNA: TGCGCCAGCAGTGAAGGTTTTGGGGAAGAGACCCAGTACTTC. Its protein is CASSEGFGEETQYF.

The chain is built from TRBV28 and TRBJ2-7; 9 nucleotides line up with TRBD2. The CDR3 is 14 amino acids. Germline V gives CDR1 MDHEN, CDR2 SYDVKM. J gave up 5 bases and V 5 bases, and 7 bases lay outside the gene matches. CDR3 bases: TGTGCCAGCAGTCTGTTTAGCGGGAGTGACGAGCAGTACTTC. Translated, it gives CASSLFSGSDEQYF.

V usage is TRBV19 and J usage is TRBJ2-3; 8 bases are shared with TRBD1. The junction had 8 bases not matched to a gene; V was cut back by 5 bases and J by 7 bases. This CDR3 contains 14 residues. CDR1 LNHDA and CDR2 SQIVND come from the germline V gene (reference sequence). CDR3 DNA: TGTGCCAGTAGTCCGCGGGGACAGGTATATACGCAGTATTTT. It specifies CASSPRGQVYTQYF.

This clonotype came up many times. This chain uses TRBV11-1 with TRBJ2-1; no firm D call. The length of the CDR3 is 12 residues. The V and J ends lost 8 bases and 6 bases respectively, with 11 bases between them. From germline, CDR1 is SGHAT and CDR2 FQDESV (reference sequence). CDR3 bases: TGTGCCAGCGGGGTTAAAAGCAATGAGCAGTTCTTC. Its translation: CASGVKSNEQFF.

The chain links TRBV19 to TRBJ1-2, with TRBD1 as a possible D gene (6 bases). The CDR3 contains 13 residues. The V gene lost 5 bases and the J gene lost 4 bases, with 11 bases spanning the gap. Germline V gene lookup returns CDR1 LNHDA and CDR2 SQIVND (reference sequence). DNA of the CDR3: TGTGCCAGTAGTGAACGGACAGCCTATGGCTACACCTTC. This gives the protein CASSERTAYGYTF.

This clonotype was detected ten times or more. The chain joins TRBV28 to TRBJ2-7; D is uncertain. CDR3 length equals 14 residues. The V and J ends lost 2 bases and 2 bases respectively, with 10 bases between them. CDR1 MDHEN and CDR2 SYDVKM come from the germline V gene. CDR3 protein: CASSLRARAYEQYF. Here the CDR3 DNA reads TGTGCCAGCAGTTTAAGGGCGCGAGCCTACGAGCAGTACTTC.

This clonotype was detected many times. The chain employs TRBV18 and TRBJ2-1, with D maybe TRBD1 (6 bases). Germline assignment: CDR1 KGHSH and CDR2 LQKENI. The V end lost 2 bases, the J end lost 5 bases, and 10 bases lay between the germline ends. CDR3 size: 14 residues. The CDR3 region has the DNA TGTGCCAGCTCACCAACGACAGGAAACAATGAGCAGTTCTTC. Protein sequence: CASSPTTGNNEQFF.

As for this clonotype: A much larger clone lies a single base off, so this may be a read error. This chain uses TRBV27 with TRBJ1-6, with D maybe TRBD1 (6 bases). The CDR3 sequence is 14 residues long. Germline V gene sequence: CDR1 MNHEY, CDR2 SMNVEV (reference sequence). Deletions cut 3 bases from V and 7 bases from J, with 10 bases between. The CDR3 DNA is TGTGCCAGCAGTTTTTCCAGGGGAAATTCACCCCTCCACTTT. Translated, it gives CASSFSRGNSPLHF.

CDR3 amino acids: CASSTRQGKNGYTF. CDR3 DNA: TGTGCCAGTAGTACCCGACAGGGTAAGAATGGCTACACCTTC. V usage is TRBV19 and J usage is TRBJ1-2, with TRBD1 identical over 7 bases. Germline values: CDR1 LNHDA, CDR2 SQIVND (reference sequence). V shed 4 bases, J shed 6 bases, and the junction held 8 bases outside the gene matches. This CDR3 comprises 14 residues. Combining the CDR3 with reference TRBV19 and TRBJ1-2 gives the whole variable domain DGGITQSPKYLFRKEGQNVTLSCEQNLNHDAMYWYRQDPGQGLRLIYYSQIVNDFQKGDIAEGYSVSREKKESFPLTVTSAQKNPTAFYLCASSTRQGKNGYTFGSGTRLTVV.

This clonotype has a handful of counts. The chain joins TRBV7-2 to TRBJ2-5; 12 nucleotides align to TRBD2. This CDR3 contains 14 residues. Trimming at V came to 7 bases and at J to 5 bases, leaving 5 bases not matched to a gene. The germline CDR1 and CDR2 sequences are SGHTA and FQGNSA. The chain's CDR3 is CASILAGGMETQYF. CDR3 DNA sequence: TGTGCCAGCATTCTAGCGGGAGGGATGGAGACCCAGTACTTC.

This rearrangement joins TRBV5-8 to TRBJ1-5; D remains unclear. This CDR3 has 18 amino acids. Per germline, CDR1 SGHTS and CDR2 YDEGEE. V lost 4 bases and J 0 bases, leaving 20 bases between the germline ends. CDR3 protein: CASSPLAAEFYSNQPQHF. In DNA form, the CDR3 reads TGTGCCAGCAGCCCTCTCGCAGCTGAATTTTATAGCAATCAGCCCCAGCATTTT.

At least ten counts were recorded for this clonotype. This chain uses TRBV7-9 with TRBJ2-2; 7 bases map to TRBD2. Unmatched junction bases numbered 6, after V lost 5 bases and J lost 3 bases. The germline CDR1 and CDR2 sequences are SEHNR and FQNEAQ (reference sequence). This CDR3 is built from 15 residues. As DNA, the CDR3 is TGTGCCAGCAGCCCGCGGGAGAAGGACACCGGGGAGCTGTTTTTT. This translates into CASSPREKDTGELFF.

This chain uses TRBV7-3 with TRBJ2-3; no clear D. The CDR3 runs to 13 residues. Per the germline V gene, CDR1 is SGHTA and CDR2 is FQGTGA. Deletions cut 0 bases from V and 9 bases from J, with 10 bases between. The CDR3 bases are TGTGCCAGCAGCTTAACGGAAACTTCAACGCAGTATTTT. It specifies CASSLTETSTQYF.

V gene TRBV14 combines with J gene TRBJ2-1; unclear D gene. Trimming shortened V by 4 bases and J by 0 bases, and 13 bases separated the two germline ends. The CDR3 is 16 amino acids. CDR1 is SGHDN, CDR2 FVKESK, per germline. Here the CDR3 reads CASSPPREVSYNEQFF. As DNA, the CDR3 is TGTGCCAGCAGCCCACCGCGCGAAGTCTCCTACAATGAGCAGTTCTTC.

V usage is TRBV27 and J usage is TRBJ2-3; D gene unclear. The CDR3 covers 14 residues. The V end lost 6 bases, the J end lost 1 base, and 11 bases lay between the germline ends. Looked up from germline, CDR1 is MNHEY and CDR2 is SMNVEV (reference sequence). CDR3 sequence reads: CASSWFGGTDTQYF. CDR3 DNA: TGTGCCAGCAGCTGGTTTGGCGGCACAGATACGCAGTATTTT.

The table lists this clonotype with many counts. The chain links TRBV7-8 to TRBJ2-7; the D is unclear. Trimming cost V 1 base and J 2 bases, with 9 bases left between them. The length of the CDR3 is 14 residues. Germline CDR1 SGHVS, CDR2 FQNEAQ. CDR3 amino acids: CASSLGPTTYEQYF. In DNA, the CDR3 is TGTGCCAGCAGCTTAGGTCCGACCACCTACGAGCAGTACTTC.

This clonotype showed up many times. V gene TRBV10-2 combines with J gene TRBJ2-1; TRBD1 agrees at 10 bases. The CDR3 totals 16 residues. Unmatched junction bases numbered 8, after V lost 5 bases and J lost 4 bases. In germline, CDR1 is WSHSY, CDR2 SAAADI. DNA of the CDR3: TGCGCCAGCAGTCGCCCCCGGACAGGGGGGTACAATGAGCAGTTCTTC. It encodes CASSRPRTGGYNEQFF.

This clonotype has a count of ten or more. This chain links TRBV12-3 or TRBV12-4 with TRBJ2-3; 11 bases are a match to TRBD2. The CDR3 length is 16 residues. With V trimmed by 6 bases and J by 0 bases, 5 bases remained unmatched. As DNA, the CDR3 is TGTGCCAGCAGCTCACGACTAGCGGGAAGCACAGATACGCAGTATTTT. Translated: CASSSRLAGSTDTQYF.

This clonotype was detected only a few times. This rearrangement joins TRBV24-1 to TRBJ2-1, with 14 bases identical to TRBD2. V dropped 1 base and J dropped 9; count of bases not matched to a gene: 10. CDR3 length equals 18 residues. Germline V gives CDR1 KGHDR, CDR2 SFDVKD. The CDR3 spells CATSDFPGLAGVGTEQFF. CDR3 coding DNA: TGTGCCACCAGTGATTTTCCGGGACTAGCGGGAGTGGGTACTGAGCAGTTCTTC.

This clonotype was found many times. V and J are TRBV28 and TRBJ1-2, with a possible D match to TRBD1 (6 bases). Germline loops: CDR1 MDHEN, CDR2 SYDVKM. The V gene lost 5 bases and the J gene lost 4 bases, with 14 bases spanning the gap. This CDR3 has 14 amino acids. The DNA for the CDR3 is TGTGCCAGCAGTCGTGTAGGGGGAATCTATGGCTACACCTTC. It translates to CASSRVGGIYGYTF.

Only a few counts were recorded for this clonotype. This chain uses TRBV9 with TRBJ2-1, with TRBD2 matching over 8 bases. The CDR3 runs 14 residues. Germline lookup yields CDR1 SGDLS and CDR2 YYNGEE. Trimming removed 0 bases from V and 8 bases from J; junction bases left unmatched: 4. As DNA, the CDR3 is TGTGCCAGCAGCGTAGCGGGAGGGCCTTATGAGCAGTTCTTC. Protein product: CASSVAGGPYEQFF.

On this clonotype: A much larger clonotype is one base distant, so this may be a read error. This sequence joins TRBV2 and TRBJ1-3; weak D call: TRBD1 (5 bases). From germline, CDR1 is SNHLY and CDR2 FYNNEI. There are 15 residues in the CDR3. As DNA, the CDR3 is TGTGCCAGCAGTGAAGCGGGGCGCGGCGGAAACACCATGTATTTT. As protein: CASSEAGRGGNTMYF.

This clonotype has a count of ten or more. V and J are TRBV10-3 and TRBJ2-3; D assignment may be TRBD1 or TRBD2 (5 bases each). The CDR3 runs to 15 residues. Trimming shortened V by 11 bases and J by 7 bases, and 25 bases separated the two germline ends. Germline assignment: CDR1 ENHRY and CDR2 SYGVKD. The CDR3 is CAGGDPGPVLNTQYF. The DNA of the CDR3 is TGTGCCGGAGGTGATCCGGGACCCGTCCTAAATACGCAGTATTTT.

This clonotype has only a few counts. This sequence joins TRBV10-3 and TRBJ1-2; D may be TRBD1 (5 bases). The germline CDR1 and CDR2 sequences are ENHRY and SYGVKD. This CDR3 region has 14 residues. The V end was cut by 1 base, the J end by 1 base, with 7 bases between. The CDR3 bases are TGTGCCATCAGTGAGTGGGACGGTAACTATGGCTACACCTTC. Amino acids: CAISEWDGNYGYTF.